The clone carrying this TCR beta chain rates as medium-sized (0.01 to 0.1%). Antigen specificity is unknown. The entry originates in a study of neurological immune-mediated disorders. Notes on the study in general: The expanded clones of different subjects shared no CDR3 amino acid sequences (suggesting private repertoires in all groups). Patients with HTLV-1-associated myelopathy had the highest level of TCR clonal expansion, whereas patients with multiple sclerosis had the lowest level, falling beneath the level found in healthy controls.

The sorted libraries involved the use of some 1 million CD4+ or CD8+ T cells. The cDNA came from 5'RACE, which used 10-nucleotide random UMIs. Via MiXCR, TCRdb re-called the 5' RACE reads, giving one row per CDR3 protein. The data show roughly 20,000 distinct CDR3 sequences, around 13% seen once. V shed 2 bases and J shed 3 bases, with 10 bases lying between them. Germline lookup yields CDR1 DFQATT and CDR2 SNEGSKA (reference sequence). The CDR3 spans 13 residues. The sequence came from a woman aged 55-70 years with HTLV-1-associated myelopathy (HAM/TSP). The chain is built from TRBV20-1 and TRBJ1-2; a possible D gene is TRBD1 (6 bases). Sequencing was carried out using CD4+ T cells from blood. The CDR3 coding sequence is TGCAGTGCTAGATATTCAGGGGACTATGGCTACACCTTC. Amino acids: CSARYSGDYGYTF.